The present TCR beta chain was sequenced within a study of T cell responses to AZD1222 COVID-19 vaccine. Study results and caveats: Seropositive AZD1222 recipients at baseline numbered only six or seven.

Generated by immunoSEQ multiplex PCR, the TCRdb table keeps only in-frame clones and is missing some. Seen here are roughly 150,000 clones, about 90% observed once, and the top ten hold approximately 6.2%. Remarks on this clone: Its target is not known.

The germline CDR1 and CDR2 sequences are MNHEY and SVGAGI. The CDR3 length is 14 residues. Trimming left V 7 bases short and J 4 bases short, with 16 bases between. This TCR came from an adult who received the AZD1222 COVID-19 vaccine. The material was peripheral blood, obtained 28 days after the second AZD1222 dose. The V call is TRBV6-5, the J call TRBJ1-2; D might be TRBD1 (6 bases). The CDR3 here is CASNPDGGGYGYTF. CDR3 coding DNA: TGTGCCAGCAACCCAGACGGAGGGGGCTATGGCTACACCTTC.